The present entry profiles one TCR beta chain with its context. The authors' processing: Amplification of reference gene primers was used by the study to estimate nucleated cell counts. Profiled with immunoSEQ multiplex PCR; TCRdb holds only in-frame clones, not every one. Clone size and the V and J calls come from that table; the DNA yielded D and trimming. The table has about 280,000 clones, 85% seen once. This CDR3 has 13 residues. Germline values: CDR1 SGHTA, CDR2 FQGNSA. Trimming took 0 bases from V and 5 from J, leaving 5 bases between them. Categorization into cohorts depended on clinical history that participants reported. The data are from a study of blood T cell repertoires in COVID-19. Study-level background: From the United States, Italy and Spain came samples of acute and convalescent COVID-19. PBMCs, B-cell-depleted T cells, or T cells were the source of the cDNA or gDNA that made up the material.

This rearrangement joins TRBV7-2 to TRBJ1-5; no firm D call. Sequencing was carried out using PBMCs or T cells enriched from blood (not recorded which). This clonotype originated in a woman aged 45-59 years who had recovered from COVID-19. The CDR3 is CASSLAVDQPQHF. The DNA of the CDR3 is TGTGCCAGCAGCTTAGCTGTCGATCAGCCCCAGCATTTT.